The next 27 T cell receptor beta chains were all read from a single sample in a study of OX40 agonist ivuxolimab in advanced cancers. Using immunoSEQ multiplex PCR, the repertoire was profiled, and TCRdb retains in-frame clones only, with some absent. Of tens of thousands of clones in the sample, about 87% were seen once. Here the sequenced sample was CD4+ or CD8+ T cells sorted from blood, taken in a trial of the OX40 agonist ivuxolimab. Receptors originate from an adult with an advanced solid tumor such as melanoma, head and neck, liver or kidney cancer.

As DNA, the CDR3 is TGTGCCAGCAGCTTAGCAGTTTTGACAGGGGAATCTACAGAGCAGTACTTC. Amino acids: CASSLAVLTGESTEQYF. The genes are TRBV7-6 and TRBJ2-7; 8 nucleotides match TRBD1. Germline V gives CDR1 SGHVS, CDR2 FNYEAQ. V lost 0 bases to trimming and J lost 7 bases; unmatched junction nucleotides: 14. The CDR3 spans 17 residues.

This clone was seen just once. The V gene is TRBV7-2, the J gene TRBJ1-5; 7 nucleotides line up with TRBD1. The CDR3 runs to 15 residues. CDR1 and CDR2 from the germline V gene are SGHTA and FQGNSA. V lost 4 bases to trimming and J lost 1 base; unmatched junction nucleotides: 4. The CDR3 DNA is TGTGCCAGCAGCTGGAGGGGGCGAAGCAATCAGCCCCAGCATTTT. Encoded protein: CASSWRGRSNQPQHF.

The table lists this clone with a count of one. CDR3 coding DNA: TGTGCCAGCAGCCGTCGACCCGACGGGGCCCGGTATGGCTACACCTTC. Protein sequence: CASSRRPDGARYGYTF. The chain combines TRBV13 with TRBJ1-2, with D perhaps TRBD1 (5 bases). The CDR3 consists of 16 residues. V lost 5 bases and J 5 bases, leaving 21 bases between the germline ends. Germline values: CDR1 PRHDT, CDR2 FYEKMQ (reference sequence).

The chain couples TRBV5-5 to TRBJ2-7; a weak D match, TRBD1 (6 bases). This CDR3 spans 13 amino acids. From germline, CDR1 is SGHKS and CDR2 YYEKEE (reference sequence). Trimming pared 0 bases from V and 6 bases from J, leaving 10 bases between. In DNA, the CDR3 is TGTGCCAGCAGCTTGGCAACAGGGTCCGAGCAGTACTTC. Amino acids: CASSLATGSEQYF.

The count of this clone is one. The chain combines TRBV6-5 with TRBJ1-4, with 10 bases lining up with TRBD1. The CDR3 totals 14 residues. J lost 11 bases, V lost 5 bases, and 8 bases had no gene match. Germline V gene data show CDR1 as MNHEY and CDR2 as SVGAGI. CDR3 DNA sequence: TGTGCCAGCAGTACGGACAGGGGGTCAGGGAAACTGTTTTTT. Its translation: CASSTDRGSGKLFF.

The chain employs TRBV10-2 and TRBJ2-5, with TRBD2 matching 8 bases. The trim removed 6 bases at V and 2 bases at J, leaving 8 bases unmatched. CDR1 WSHSY and CDR2 SAAADI come from the germline V gene. The CDR3 is 15 residues long. CDR3 bases: TGCGCCAGCAGGAAACTAGCGGCAAATCAAGAGACCCAGTACTTC. Translation: CASRKLAANQETQYF.

The V gene is TRBV9, the J gene TRBJ2-7, with TRBD1 identical over 7 bases. Germline-derived CDR1 and CDR2 are SGDLS and YYNGEE. The CDR3 has 16 residues. V lost 1 base and J lost 3; bases outside the gene matches: 10. The chain's CDR3 is CASSVRGDGTDYEQYF. CDR3 nucleotide sequence: TGTGCCAGCAGCGTAAGAGGAGATGGGACAGACTACGAGCAGTACTTC.

The chain joins TRBV5-1 to TRBJ2-7, with a tentative D call TRBD1 (6 bases). V was shortened by 5 bases and J by 1 base, with 13 bases between the two germline ends. Germline lookup yields CDR1 SGHRS and CDR2 YFSETQ. The CDR3 has 14 amino acids. Here the CDR3 reads CASRGTGLSYEQYF. As DNA, the CDR3 is TGCGCCAGCAGGGGAACAGGGTTGTCCTACGAGCAGTACTTC.

The chain uses TRBV29-1 and TRBJ1-1; maybe TRBD1 (6 bases). Germline assignment: CDR1 SQVTM and CDR2 ANQGSEA. The V and J ends lost 4 bases and 5 bases respectively, with 11 bases between them. CDR3 length: 12 residues. In nucleotides, the CDR3 is TGCAGCGTTGTATATCAGGGGACTGAAGCTTTCTTT. It codes for CSVVYQGTEAFF.

The chain carries TRBV9 and TRBJ2-3; unclear D gene. The CDR3 is 11 residues long. The V gene lost 3 bases and the J gene lost 5 bases, with 4 bases spanning the gap. Germline lookup yields CDR1 SGDLS and CDR2 YYNGEE. The CDR3: CASSDRDTQYF. CDR3 nucleotides: TGTGCCAGCAGCGATCGAGATACGCAGTATTTT.

The chain employs TRBV7-9 and TRBJ2-3; 9 bases are a match to TRBD1. Germline-derived CDR1 and CDR2 are SEHNR and FQNEAQ (reference sequence). The CDR3 runs to 17 residues. With V trimmed by 6 bases and J by 2 bases, 12 bases remained unmatched. The CDR3: CASRPIRTGEDTDTQYF. CDR3 in DNA: TGTGCCAGCAGACCAATCCGGACAGGGGAAGACACAGATACGCAGTATTTT.

The chain joins TRBV13 to TRBJ2-1; possibly TRBD2 for D (6 bases). Germline-derived CDR1 and CDR2 are PRHDT and FYEKMQ (reference sequence). This CDR3 is 16 amino acids long. Trimming removed 5 bases from V and 2 bases from J, with 16 bases in between. The CDR3 reads CASSPGLLKAYNEQFF. The CDR3, as DNA: TGTGCCAGCAGCCCGGGACTTTTAAAGGCCTACAATGAGCAGTTCTTC.

The rearrangement uses TRBV28 and TRBJ1-6; 10 bases map to TRBD1. Germline CDR1 and CDR2: MDHEN and SYDVKM. The V and J ends lost 1 base and 9 bases, in that order; junction bases with no gene match: 6. CDR3 length equals 16 residues. The CDR3 reads CASSLYRTGGRSPLHF. As DNA, the CDR3 is TGTGCCAGCAGTTTATATCGGACAGGGGGTCGTTCACCCCTCCACTTT.

This chain connects TRBV28 to TRBJ2-2; D perhaps matches TRBD2 (5 bases). V gave up 7 bases and J gave up 3 bases, with 9 bases separating them. Germline CDR1 MDHEN, CDR2 SYDVKM. The CDR3 extends over 13 amino acids. CDR3 protein: CASKGGDTGELFF. CDR3 bases: TGTGCCAGCAAAGGAGGAGACACCGGGGAGCTGTTTTTT.

This clone was found a few times. The V gene is TRBV28, the J gene TRBJ2-1, with a weak D call TRBD2 (6 bases). This CDR3 region has 16 residues. From germline, CDR1 is MDHEN and CDR2 SYDVKM. The V gene lost 7 bases and the J gene lost 0 bases, with 16 bases spanning the gap. The CDR3 reads CASNPLATSSYNEQFF. CDR3 coding DNA: TGTGCCAGCAACCCCCTAGCGACAAGCTCCTACAATGAGCAGTTCTTC.

This sequence joins TRBV28 and TRBJ2-3; 13 nucleotides match TRBD2. The length of the CDR3 is 19 residues. From germline, CDR1 is MDHEN and CDR2 SYDVKM. J gave up 0 bases and V 6 bases, and 12 bases lay outside the gene matches. This CDR3 reads CASSSLTSGGAGSTDTQYF. The CDR3 DNA is TGTGCCAGCAGCTCCCTCACTAGCGGGGGGGCCGGTAGCACAGATACGCAGTATTTT.

The genes are TRBV4-1 and TRBJ1-4; D ambiguous. This CDR3 spans 15 amino acids. Germline CDR1 MGHRA, CDR2 YSYEKL. Trimming removed 0 bases from V and 3 bases from J, with 8 bases in between. CDR3 region: CASSQDAGSNEKLFF. Written as DNA, the CDR3 is TGCGCCAGCAGCCAAGATGCGGGGTCTAATGAAAAACTGTTTTTT.

This clone was counted once. The V and J genes are TRBV7-3 and TRBJ2-7; D perhaps matches TRBD1 (7 bases). This CDR3 has 15 residues. V lost 0 bases to trimming and J lost 1 base, with 10 bases between them. Germline CDR1 reads SGHTA; CDR2 reads FQGTGA. Written as DNA, the CDR3 is TGTGCCAGCAGCTTAACTCAGGGGGGATCCTACGAGCAGTACTTC. Protein product: CASSLTQGGSYEQYF.

The chain links TRBV6-6 to TRBJ1-2; 7 bases agree with TRBD1. CDR3 length equals 12 residues. V trimming: 6 bases; J trimming: 6 bases; junction bases outside the gene matches: 4. Looked up from germline, CDR1 is MNHNY and CDR2 is SVGAGI (reference sequence). The CDR3 protein is CASRQGMNGYTF. DNA for the CDR3: TGTGCCAGCAGACAGGGGATGAATGGCTACACCTTC.

The chain employs TRBV28 and TRBJ2-1; 8 nucleotides line up with TRBD2. Trimming at V came to 8 bases and at J to 2 bases, leaving 5 bases not matched to a gene. Germline V gene lookup returns CDR1 MDHEN and CDR2 SYDVKM. CDR3 size: 14 residues. The CDR3 here is CASHREGTYNEQFF. The CDR3 bases are TGTGCCAGCCATCGGGAGGGAACCTACAATGAGCAGTTCTTC.

This chain uses TRBV18 with TRBJ1-4, with D perhaps matching TRBD1 (5 bases). This CDR3 is 15 amino acids long. Per germline, CDR1 KGHSH and CDR2 LQKENI. Trimming cost V 6 bases and J 4 bases, with 15 bases left between them. CDR3 nucleotide sequence: TGTGCCAGCTCTCGTGGGCGACAGAATAATGAAAAACTGTTTTTT. Its translation: CASSRGRQNNEKLFF.

For this clone: At one end, the junction sequence differs from germline, possibly due to a read error. The rearrangement uses TRBV20-1 and TRBJ2-7; D might be TRBD2 (5 bases). The CDR3 loop spans 10 amino acids. In germline, CDR1 is DFQATT, CDR2 SNEGSKA (reference sequence). The CDR3 region is CSARDNRDYF. CDR3 bases: TGCAGTGCTAGAGACAATCGGGATTATTTC.

The V gene is TRBV10-3, the J gene TRBJ1-5; D uncertain. Trimming took 6 bases from V and 0 from J, leaving 6 bases between them. Germline V lookup: CDR1 ENHRY, CDR2 SYGVKD. The CDR3 has 13 amino acids. The CDR3 DNA sequence: TGTGCCATCAGGGCTAATAGCAATCAGCCCCAGCATTTT. Translating it yields CAIRANSNQPQHF.

The chain combines TRBV11-2 with TRBJ2-2; D gene ambiguous. This CDR3 is built from 14 residues. Trimming pared 5 bases from V and 0 bases from J, leaving 7 bases between. Per the germline V gene, CDR1 is SGHAT and CDR2 is FQNNGV. The CDR3 region has the DNA TGTGCCAGCAGCACAGACGCGAACACCGGGGAGCTGTTTTTT. Its translation: CASSTDANTGELFF.

The chain combines TRBV11-2 with TRBJ2-5; a weak D match, TRBD1 (5 bases). CDR3 length equals 14 residues. Germline CDR1 is SGHAT and CDR2 is FQNNGV. With 0 bases removed from V and 4 bases from J, the gap between germline ends came to 9 bases. The CDR3 DNA follows: TGTGCCAGCAGCTTAGACCCAGGGTTAGAGACCCAGTACTTC. It is translated as CASSLDPGLETQYF.

This chain links TRBV4-1 with TRBJ2-1, with 11 bases lining up with TRBD2. Germline V gene data show CDR1 as MGHRA and CDR2 as YSYEKL. V dropped 1 base and J dropped 2; count of bases not matched to a gene: 10. CDR3 size: 19 residues. The CDR3 sequence is CASSQVLPGTSGPYNEQFF. The CDR3 nucleotides are TGCGCCAGCAGCCAAGTATTACCCGGGACTAGCGGCCCCTACAATGAGCAGTTCTTC.

This chain links TRBV28 with TRBJ2-7, with 11 bases that match TRBD2. The CDR3 is 15 residues long. CDR1 and CDR2 from the germline V gene are MDHEN and SYDVKM. V was clipped by 3 bases and J by 1 base; unmatched bases: 2. In DNA form, the CDR3 reads TGTGCCAGCAGTTTTCGGACTAGCGGGTCCTACGAGCAGTACTTC. The encoded protein is CASSFRTSGSYEQYF.